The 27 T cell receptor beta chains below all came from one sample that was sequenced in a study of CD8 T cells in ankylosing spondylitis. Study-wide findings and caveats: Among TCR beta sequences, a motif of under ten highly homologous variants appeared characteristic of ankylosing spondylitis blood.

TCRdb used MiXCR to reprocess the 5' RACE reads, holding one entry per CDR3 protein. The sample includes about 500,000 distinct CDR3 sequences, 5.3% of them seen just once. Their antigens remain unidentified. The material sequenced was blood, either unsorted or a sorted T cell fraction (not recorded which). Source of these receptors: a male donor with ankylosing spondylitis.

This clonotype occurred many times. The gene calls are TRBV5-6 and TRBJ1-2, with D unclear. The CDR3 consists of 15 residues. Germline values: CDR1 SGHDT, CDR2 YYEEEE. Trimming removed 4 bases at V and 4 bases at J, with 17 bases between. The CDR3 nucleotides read TGTGCCAGCAGCGATGATCACGGGAGGCCCTATGGCTACACCTTC. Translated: CASSDDHGRPYGYTF.

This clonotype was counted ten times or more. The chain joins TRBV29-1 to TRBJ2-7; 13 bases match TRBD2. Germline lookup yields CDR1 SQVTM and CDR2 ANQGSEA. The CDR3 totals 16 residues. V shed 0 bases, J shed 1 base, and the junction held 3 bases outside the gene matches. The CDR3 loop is CSVEDLGLAGSYEQYF. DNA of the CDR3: TGCAGCGTTGAAGATCTGGGACTAGCGGGATCCTACGAGCAGTACTTC.

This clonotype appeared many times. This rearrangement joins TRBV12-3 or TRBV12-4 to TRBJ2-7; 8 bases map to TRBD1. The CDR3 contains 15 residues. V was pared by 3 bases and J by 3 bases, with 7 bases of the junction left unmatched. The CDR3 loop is CASSLMTGVHYEQYF. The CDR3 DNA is TGTGCCAGCAGTTTGATGACAGGGGTCCACTACGAGCAGTACTTC.

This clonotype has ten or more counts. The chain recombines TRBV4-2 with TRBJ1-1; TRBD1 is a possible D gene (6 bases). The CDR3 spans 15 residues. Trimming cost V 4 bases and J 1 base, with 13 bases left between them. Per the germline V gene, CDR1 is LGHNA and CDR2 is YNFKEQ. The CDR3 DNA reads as TGTGCCAGCAGCCCGAAGACAGGAGGGAACACTGAAGCTTTCTTT. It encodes CASSPKTGGNTEAFF.

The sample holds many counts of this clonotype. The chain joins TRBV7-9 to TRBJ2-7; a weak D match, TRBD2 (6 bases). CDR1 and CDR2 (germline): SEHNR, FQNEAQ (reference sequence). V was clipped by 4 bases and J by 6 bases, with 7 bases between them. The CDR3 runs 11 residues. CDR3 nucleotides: TGTGCCAGCAGCTCAGCGGGCGAGCAGTACTTC. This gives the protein CASSSAGEQYF.

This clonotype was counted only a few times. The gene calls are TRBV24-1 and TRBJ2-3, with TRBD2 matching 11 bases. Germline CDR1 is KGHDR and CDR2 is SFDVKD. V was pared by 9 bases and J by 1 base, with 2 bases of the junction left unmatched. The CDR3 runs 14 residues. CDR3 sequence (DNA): TGTGCCACCCAACTAGCGGGGGGCACAGATACGCAGTATTTT. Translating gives CATQLAGGTDTQYF.

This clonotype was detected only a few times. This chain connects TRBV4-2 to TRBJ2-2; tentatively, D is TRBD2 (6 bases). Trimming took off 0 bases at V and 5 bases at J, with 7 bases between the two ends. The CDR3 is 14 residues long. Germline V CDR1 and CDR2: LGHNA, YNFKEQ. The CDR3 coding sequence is TGTGCCAGCAGCCAAGATCGGGGGACCGGGGAGCTGTTTTTT. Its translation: CASSQDRGTGELFF.

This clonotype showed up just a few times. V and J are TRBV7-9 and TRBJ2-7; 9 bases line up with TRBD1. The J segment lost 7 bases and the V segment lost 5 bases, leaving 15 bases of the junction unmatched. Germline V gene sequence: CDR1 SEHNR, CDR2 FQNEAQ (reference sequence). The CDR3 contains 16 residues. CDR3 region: CASSPSGTGHLGEQYF. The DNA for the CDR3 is TGTGCCAGCAGCCCCTCCGGGACAGGGCATTTAGGGGAGCAGTACTTC.

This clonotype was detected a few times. The CDR3 sequence: CASSISAGAMRKLFF. The DNA of the CDR3 is TGTGCCAGTAGTATTTCGGCAGGGGCAATGAGGAAACTGTTTTTT. The V and J genes are TRBV19 and TRBJ1-4; perhaps TRBD1 as D (6 bases). The V gene lost 3 bases and the J gene lost 11 bases, with 19 bases spanning the gap. The germline CDR1 and CDR2 sequences are LNHDA and SQIVND (reference sequence). The CDR3 runs 15 residues. The whole variable domain, filled in from reference TRBV19 and TRBJ1-4, reads DGGITQSPKYLFRKEGQNVTLSCEQNLNHDAMYWYRQDPGQGLRLIYYSQIVNDFQKGDIAEGYSVSREKKESFPLTVTSAQKNPTAFYLCASSISAGAMRKLFFGSGTQLSVL.

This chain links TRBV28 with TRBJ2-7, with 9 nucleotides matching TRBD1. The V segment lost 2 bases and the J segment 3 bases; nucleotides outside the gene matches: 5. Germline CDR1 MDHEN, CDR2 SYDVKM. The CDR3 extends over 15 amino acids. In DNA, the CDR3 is TGTGCCAGCAGTTTAATCCGGGACAGGGACTACGAGCAGTACTTC. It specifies CASSLIRDRDYEQYF.

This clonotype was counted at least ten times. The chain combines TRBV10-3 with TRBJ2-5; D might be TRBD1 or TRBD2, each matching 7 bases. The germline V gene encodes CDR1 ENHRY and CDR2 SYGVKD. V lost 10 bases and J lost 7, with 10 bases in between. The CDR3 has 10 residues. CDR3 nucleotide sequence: TGTGCCACAGGGGGGGGGACCCAGTACTTC. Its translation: CATGGGTQYF.

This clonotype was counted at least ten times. In DNA form, the CDR3 reads TGCAGCGTTGAAACCCGCCCGAACACCGGGGAGCTGTTTTTT. This encodes CSVETRPNTGELFF. The gene calls are TRBV29-1 and TRBJ2-2, with D uncertain. The V gene's germline CDR1 is SQVTM and CDR2 ANQGSEA. Trimming pared 2 bases from V and 0 bases from J, leaving 7 bases between. The CDR3 loop spans 14 amino acids.

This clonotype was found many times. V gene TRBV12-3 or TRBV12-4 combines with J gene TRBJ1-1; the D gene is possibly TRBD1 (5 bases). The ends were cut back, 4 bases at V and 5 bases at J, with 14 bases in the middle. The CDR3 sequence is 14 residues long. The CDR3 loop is CASSYGTGWTEAFF. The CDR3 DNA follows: TGTGCCAGCAGTTATGGGACGGGGTGGACTGAAGCTTTCTTT.

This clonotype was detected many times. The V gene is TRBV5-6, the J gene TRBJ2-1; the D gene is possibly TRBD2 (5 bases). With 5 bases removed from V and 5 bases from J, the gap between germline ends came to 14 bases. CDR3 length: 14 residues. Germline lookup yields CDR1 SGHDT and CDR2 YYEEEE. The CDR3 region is CASRGEGFNNEQFF. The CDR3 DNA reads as TGTGCCAGCAGGGGTGAGGGTTTTAACAATGAGCAGTTCTTC.

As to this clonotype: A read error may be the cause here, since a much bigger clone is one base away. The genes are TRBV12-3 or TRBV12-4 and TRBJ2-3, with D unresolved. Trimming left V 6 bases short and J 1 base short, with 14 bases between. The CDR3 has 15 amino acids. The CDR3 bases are TGTGCCAGCAGCCCCTGGGCGCCTCGCACAGATACGCAGTATTTT. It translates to CASSPWAPRTDTQYF.

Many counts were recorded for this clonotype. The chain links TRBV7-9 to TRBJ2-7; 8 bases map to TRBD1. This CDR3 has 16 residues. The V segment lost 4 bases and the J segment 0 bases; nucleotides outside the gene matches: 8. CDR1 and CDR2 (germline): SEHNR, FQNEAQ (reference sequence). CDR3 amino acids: CASSSSPGQASYEQYF. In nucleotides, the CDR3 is TGTGCCAGCAGCTCCTCACCGGGACAGGCCTCCTACGAGCAGTACTTC.

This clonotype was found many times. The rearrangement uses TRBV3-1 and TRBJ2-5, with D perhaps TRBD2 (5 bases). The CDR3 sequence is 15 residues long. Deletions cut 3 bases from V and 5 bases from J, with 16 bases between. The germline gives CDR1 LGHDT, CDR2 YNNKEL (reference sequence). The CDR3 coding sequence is TGTGCCAGCAGCCATGACTACGGACTCGAGGAGACCCAGTACTTC. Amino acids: CASSHDYGLEETQYF.

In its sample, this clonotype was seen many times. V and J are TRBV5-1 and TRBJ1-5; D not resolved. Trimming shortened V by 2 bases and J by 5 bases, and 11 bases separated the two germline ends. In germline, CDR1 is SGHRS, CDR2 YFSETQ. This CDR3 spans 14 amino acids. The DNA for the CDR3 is TGCGCCAGCAGCTTTGAAGGACTTGATCAGCCCCAGCATTTT. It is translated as CASSFEGLDQPQHF.

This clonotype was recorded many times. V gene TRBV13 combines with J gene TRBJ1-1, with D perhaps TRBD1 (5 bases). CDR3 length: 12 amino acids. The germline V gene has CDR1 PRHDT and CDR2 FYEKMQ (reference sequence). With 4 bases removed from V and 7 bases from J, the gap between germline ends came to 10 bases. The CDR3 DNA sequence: TGTGCCAGCAGCTGGGCGAGGGGTGAAGCTTTCTTT. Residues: CASSWARGEAFF.

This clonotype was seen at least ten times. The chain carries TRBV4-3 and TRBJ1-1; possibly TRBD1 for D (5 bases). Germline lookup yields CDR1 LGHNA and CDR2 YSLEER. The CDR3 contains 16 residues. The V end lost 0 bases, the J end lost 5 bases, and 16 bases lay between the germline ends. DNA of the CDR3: TGCGCCAGCAGCCAAGATCGTCGGGGGGGGTCGACTGAAGCTTTCTTT. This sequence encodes CASSQDRRGGSTEAFF.

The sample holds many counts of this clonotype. In DNA form, the CDR3 reads TGTGCCAGCAGCCCAAGGGGGACCCGAGCCAACGTCCTGACTTTC. Protein sequence: CASSPRGTRANVLTF. The genes are TRBV7-6 and TRBJ2-6; a possible D gene is TRBD1 (6 bases). Trimming left V 5 bases short and J 7 bases short, with 15 bases between. Germline assignment: CDR1 SGHVS and CDR2 FNYEAQ. The CDR3 is 15 amino acids.

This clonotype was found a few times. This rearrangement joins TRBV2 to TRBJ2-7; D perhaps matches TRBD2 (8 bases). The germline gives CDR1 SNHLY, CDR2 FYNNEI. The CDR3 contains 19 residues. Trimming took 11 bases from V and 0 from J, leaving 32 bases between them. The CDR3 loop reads CAFSFVDRVSGGNSYEQYF. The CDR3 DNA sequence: TGTGCCTTCAGTTTTGTAGACAGGGTGTCGGGAGGGAACTCCTACGAGCAGTACTTC.

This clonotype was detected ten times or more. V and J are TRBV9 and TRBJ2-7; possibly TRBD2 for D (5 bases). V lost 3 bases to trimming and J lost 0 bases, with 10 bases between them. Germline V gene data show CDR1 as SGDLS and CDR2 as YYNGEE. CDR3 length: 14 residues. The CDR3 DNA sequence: TGTGCCAGCAGCGAGCGGTCCTACTCCTACGAGCAGTACTTC. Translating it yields CASSERSYSYEQYF. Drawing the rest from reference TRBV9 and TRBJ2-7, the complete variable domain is DSGVTQTPKHLITATGQRVTLRCSPRSGDLSVYWYQQSLDQGLQFLIQYYNGEERAKGNILERFSAQQFPDLHSELNLSSLELGDSALYFCASSERSYSYEQYFGPGTRLTVT.

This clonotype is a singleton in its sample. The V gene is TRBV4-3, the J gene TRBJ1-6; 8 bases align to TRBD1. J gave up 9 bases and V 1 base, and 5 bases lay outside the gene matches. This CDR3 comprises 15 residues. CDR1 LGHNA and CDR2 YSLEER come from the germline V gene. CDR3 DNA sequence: TGCGCCAGCAGCCAAGCGACAGGGGATAGTTCACCCCTCCACTTT. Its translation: CASSQATGDSSPLHF.

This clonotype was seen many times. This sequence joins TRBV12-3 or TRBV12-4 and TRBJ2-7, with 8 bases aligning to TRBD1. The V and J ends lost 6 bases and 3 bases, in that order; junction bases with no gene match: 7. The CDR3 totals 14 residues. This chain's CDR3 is CASRGTGAVYEQYF. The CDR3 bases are TGTGCCAGCAGGGGGACAGGTGCCGTCTACGAGCAGTACTTC.

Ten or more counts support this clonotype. CDR3 region: CSAPSDMNTEAFF. The CDR3 coding sequence is TGCAGCGCCCCCAGTGATATGAACACTGAAGCTTTCTTT. This chain connects TRBV29-1 to TRBJ1-1; D is undetermined. The length of the CDR3 is 13 residues. Germline V gives CDR1 SQVTM, CDR2 ANQGSEA. Deletions cut 7 bases from V and 0 bases from J, with 12 bases between. Supplemented by reference TRBV29-1 and TRBJ1-1, the full variable domain reads SAVISQKPSRDICQRGTSLTIQCQVDSQVTMMFWYRQQPGQSLTLIATANQGSEATYESGFVIDKFPISRPNLTFSTLTVSNMSPEDSSIYLCSAPSDMNTEAFFGQGTRLTVV.

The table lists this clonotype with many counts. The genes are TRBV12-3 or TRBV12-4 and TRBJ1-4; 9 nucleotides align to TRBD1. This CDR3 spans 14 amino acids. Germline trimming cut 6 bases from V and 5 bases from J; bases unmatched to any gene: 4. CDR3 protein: CASSFGQGNEKLFF. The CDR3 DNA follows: TGTGCCAGCAGCTTTGGACAGGGGAATGAAAAACTGTTTTTT.